Presented here are 5 T cell receptor beta chains from one specimen sequenced in a study of OX40 agonist ivuxolimab in advanced cancers. TCRdb's table, derived via immunoSEQ multiplex PCR, lists solely in-frame clones and lacks some. There are 20,000 to 25,000 clones in the sample; over 80% occur only once, and roughly 16% lies in the top ten. The sample was CD4+ or CD8+ T cells sorted from blood, taken in a trial of the OX40 agonist ivuxolimab. Receptors originate from an adult with an advanced solid tumor such as melanoma, head and neck, liver or kidney cancer.

This clone occurred a few times. The gene calls are TRBV10-3 and TRBJ1-5; 7 nucleotides match TRBD1. The CDR3 is 15 amino acids. J was trimmed by 5 bases and V by 2 bases; bases with no gene match: 6. Germline V lookup: CDR1 ENHRY, CDR2 SYGVKD. In DNA form, the CDR3 reads TGTGCCATCAGTGAGGGCCAGGGGGGGCATCAGCCCCAGCATTTT. Translation: CAISEGQGGHQPQHF.

The V and J genes are TRBV11-2 and TRBJ2-1; D not resolved. The ends were cut back, 4 bases at V and 5 bases at J, with 18 bases in the middle. CDR1 is SGHAT and CDR2 is FQNNGV in the germline V gene. This CDR3 has 16 residues. The CDR3 sequence: CASSSGKSLGHNEQFF. CDR3 bases: TGTGCCAGCAGCTCCGGTAAGAGTCTCGGGCACAATGAGCAGTTCTTC.

This clone was observed once. The gene calls are TRBV19 and TRBJ1-1; unclear D gene. The CDR3 totals 14 residues. CDR1 is LNHDA and CDR2 is SQIVND in the germline V gene (reference sequence). With 0 bases removed from V and 3 bases from J, the gap between germline ends came to 8 bases. The CDR3 DNA sequence: TGTGCCAGTAGTATAGAGGGCCGCTACACTGAAGCTTTCTTT. This encodes CASSIEGRYTEAFF. The full variable domain, in which reference TRBV19 and TRBJ1-1 provide the parts outside the CDR3, is DGGITQSPKYLFRKEGQNVTLSCEQNLNHDAMYWYRQDPGQGLRLIYYSQIVNDFQKGDIAEGYSVSREKKESFPLTVTSAQKNPTAFYLCASSIEGRYTEAFFGQGTRLTVV.

The chain recombines TRBV18 with TRBJ1-1; 9 bases are shared with TRBD1. The CDR3 has 18 residues. V shed 6 bases, J shed 3 bases, and the junction held 17 bases outside the gene matches. CDR1 KGHSH and CDR2 LQKENI come from the germline V gene. CDR3 nucleotide sequence: TGTGCCAGCTCTCTCAATACAGGGGGCGCGGGTAGATACACTGAAGCTTTCTTT. Its translation: CASSLNTGGAGRYTEAFF.

The rearrangement uses TRBV7-3 and TRBJ2-5, with D perhaps matching TRBD1 (6 bases). The J call is in doubt because the DNA end fits TRBJ2-7 better. In germline, CDR1 is SGHTA, CDR2 FQGTGA. The CDR3 covers 14 residues. CDR3: CASSARLQGSEQYF. The CDR3 DNA reads TGTGCCAGCAGCGCTCGGTTACAGGGAAGCGAGCAGTACTTC.